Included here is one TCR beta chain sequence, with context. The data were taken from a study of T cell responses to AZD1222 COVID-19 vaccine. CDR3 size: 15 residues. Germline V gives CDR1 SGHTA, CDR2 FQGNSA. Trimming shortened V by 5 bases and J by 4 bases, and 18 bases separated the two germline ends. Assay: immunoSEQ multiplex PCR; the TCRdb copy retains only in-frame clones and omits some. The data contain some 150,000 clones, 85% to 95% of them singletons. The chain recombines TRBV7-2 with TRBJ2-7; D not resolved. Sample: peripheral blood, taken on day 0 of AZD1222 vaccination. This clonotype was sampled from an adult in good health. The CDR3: CASSRSRRAGYEQYF. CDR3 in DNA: TGTGCCAGCAGCCGCTCAAGGCGAGCCGGTTACGAGCAGTACTTC.